The clone carrying this T cell receptor (beta chain) turned up a few times. The data are from a study of blood T cell repertoires in COVID-19. On the study more broadly: The study drew acute and convalescent COVID-19 samples from the United States, Italy and Spain.

Germline assignment: CDR1 MNHEY and CDR2 SMNVEV (reference sequence). Trimming took 2 bases from V and 6 from J, leaving 13 bases between them. The CDR3 is 15 amino acids. Original data processing: Amplified reference gene primers provided the basis for estimating nucleated cell counts. The protocol was immunoSEQ multiplex PCR, while the TCRdb copy is restricted to in-frame clones and leaves out a portion. From that table come the V and J calls and clone size; the DNA was used to work out D and trimming. The sample lists tens of thousands of clones, over 75% seen once, with 4.5% to 5% in the top ten.

Material: peripheral blood. The chain couples TRBV27 to TRBJ2-2; TRBD2 is a possible D gene (5 bases). This clonotype originated in a human donor in a cohort sampled during active COVID-19. CDR3 in amino acids: CASSLEGAGAGELFF. The CDR3, as DNA: TGTGCCAGCAGTTTAGAGGGAGCCGGGGCCGGGGAGCTGTTTTTT.